Listed below are T cell receptor beta chains from one sample, sequenced in a study of metastatic and nonmetastatic thyroid tumors. With MiXCR, TCRdb called clones anew from the PCR reads. The sample consists of 10,000 to 12,000 clones, under 30% of them appearing once. The sample taken for sequencing was tumor tissue. The receptors derive from a male donor with papillary thyroid cancer or a benign thyroid nodule (not recorded which). Some clones in this sample may be carry-over from other donors' samples. CDR3s include the opening cysteine and the closing phenylalanine or tryptophan. A D gene is named only where the DNA matches it firmly. Not all rows give a size; the values are once, few, many and, for expanded clones, a class.

>medium-sized|TRBJ2-7|NA|TRBV27
CASSPTGSYEQYF
TGTGCCAGCAGTCCTACAGGGTCCTACGAGCAGTACTTC
>NA|TRBJ2-7|TRBD1|TRBV13
CASSNSDREGLYEQYF
TGTGCCAGCAGCAACTCGGACAGGGAAGGCTTGTACGAGCAGTACTTC
>NA|TRBJ2-1|TRBD1|TRBV18
CASSPFPGQGGNEQFF
TGTGCCAGCTCACCATTTCCGGGACAGGGGGGTAATGAGCAGTTCTTC
>many|TRBJ2-5|TRBD2|TRBV5-4
CASSSYISGVSGTQYF
TGTGCCAGCAGCTCTTACATTAGCGGGGTGTCGGGGACCCAGTACTTC
>many|TRBJ1-5|NA|TRBV4-2
CASSQERDDNQPQHF
TGTGCCAGCAGCCAAGAAAGGGACGATAATCAGCCCCAGCATTTT
>NA|TRBJ1-4|NA|TRBV4-1
CASSQDNYRANEKLFF
TGCGCCAGCAGCCAAGATAACTACAGGGCTAATGAAAAACTGTTTTTT
>NA|TRBJ2-2|TRBD2|TRBV7-6
CASSQGTIGGLTTGELFF
TGTGCCAGCAGCCAAGGGACTATCGGGGGACTGACCACCGGGGAGCTGTTTTTT
>NA|TRBJ2-7|NA|TRBV19
CASSARGASYEQYF
TGTGCCAGTAGTGCCAGGGGAGCGAGCTACGAGCAGTACTTC
>NA|TRBJ1-2|NA|TRBV28
CASSMTGRLGYTF
TGTGCCAGCAGTATGACAGGTAGGTTGGGCTACACCTTC
>many|TRBJ1-6|TRBD1|TRBV4-3
CASSQDGDRAQYNSPLHF
TGCGCCAGCAGCCAAGATGGGGACAGGGCACAGTATAATTCACCCCTCCACTTT
>many|TRBJ1-5|NA|TRBV5-6
CASSRAGNQPQHF
TGTGCCAGCAGCCGGGCGGGCAATCAGCCCCAGCATTTT
>few|TRBJ2-5|TRBD2|TRBV10-3
CAISEPLAGGVTQYF
TGTGCCATCAGTGAGCCACTAGCGGGGGGTGTGACCCAGTACTTC
>medium-sized|TRBJ1-2|TRBD1|TRBV27
CASSLHRGNYGYTF
TGTGCCAGCAGTTTGCACAGGGGCAACTATGGCTACACCTTC
>many|TRBJ1-6|NA|TRBV18
CASSPLAHGNSPLHF
TGTGCCAGCTCTCCCTTGGCTCACGGGAATTCACCCCTCCACTTT
>medium-sized|TRBJ1-1|NA|TRBV5-1
CASSLAPTVGMNTEAFF
TGCGCCAGCAGCTTGGCGCCCACAGTGGGAATGAACACTGAAGCTTTCTTT
>NA|TRBJ1-2|NA|TRBV6-1
CASTPSGGSSCGYTF
TGTGCCAGCACCCCCTCGGGGGGGTCCAGCTGTGGCTACACCTTC
>few|TRBJ2-1|TRBD2|TRBV9
CASSSPGLGIREQFF
TGTGCCAGCAGCTCACCGGGACTAGGTATCCGTGAGCAGTTCTTC
>NA|TRBJ2-1|NA|TRBV3-1
CASSRLLNEQFF
TGTGCCAGCAGCCGCTTGCTGAATGAGCAGTTCTTC
>medium-sized|TRBJ2-3|TRBD2|TRBV2
CASSARLAGDFTDTQYF
TGTGCCAGCAGTGCCCGACTAGCGGGAGACTTCACAGATACGCAGTATTTT
>few|TRBJ2-7|NA|TRBV28
CASSFAYEQYF
TGTGCCAGCAGTTTTGCCTACGAGCAGTACTTC
>medium-sized|TRBJ2-1|TRBD1|TRBV28
CASNGRTGYNEQFF
TGTGCCAGCAATGGCAGGACAGGATACAATGAGCAGTTCTTC
>NA|TRBJ2-7|NA|TRBV5-5
CASSPLEGMYEQYF
TGTGCCAGCAGCCCTTTGGAGGGCATGTACGAGCAGTACTTC
>large|TRBJ2-5|NA|TRBV6-1
CASTPERETQYF
TGTGCCAGCACCCCGGAGCGAGAGACCCAGTACTTC
>many|TRBJ1-1|NA|TRBV20-1
CSARMGRRGTEAFF
TGCAGTGCTAGGATGGGACGCCGGGGCACTGAAGCTTTCTTT
>many|TRBJ2-1|TRBD2|TRBV10-2
CASNELAGGPTYNEQFF
TGCGCCAGCAATGAACTAGCGGGAGGGCCAACCTACAATGAGCAGTTCTTC
>few|TRBJ1-2|NA|TRBV6-1
CASSESTRDGYTF
TGTGCCAGCAGTGAATCGACAAGGGATGGCTACACCTTC
>NA|TRBJ1-3|NA|TRBV7-2
CASSSEIGNTIYF
TGTGCCAGCAGCTCTGAGATAGGAAACACCATATATTTT
>medium-sized|TRBJ2-3|NA|TRBV6-5
CASSYGQLRGTDTQYF
TGTGCCAGCAGTTACGGGCAGCTTAGGGGGACAGATACGCAGTATTTT